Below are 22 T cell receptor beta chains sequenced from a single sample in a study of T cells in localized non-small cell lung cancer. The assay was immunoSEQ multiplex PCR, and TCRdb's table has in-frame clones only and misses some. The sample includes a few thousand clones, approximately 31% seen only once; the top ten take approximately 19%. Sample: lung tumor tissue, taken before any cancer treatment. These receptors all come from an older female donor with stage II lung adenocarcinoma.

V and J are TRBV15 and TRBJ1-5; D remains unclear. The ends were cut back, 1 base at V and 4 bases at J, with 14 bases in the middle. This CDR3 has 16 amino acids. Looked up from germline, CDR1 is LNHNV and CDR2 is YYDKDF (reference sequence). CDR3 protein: CATSRGGSRGNQPQHF. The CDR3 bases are TGTGCCACCAGCAGAGGAGGCAGCCGAGGGAATCAGCCCCAGCATTTT. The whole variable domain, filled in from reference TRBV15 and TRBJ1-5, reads DAMVIQNPRYQVTQFGKPVTLSCSQTLNHNVMYWYQQKSSQAPKLLFHYYDKDFNNEADTPDNFQSRRPNTSFCFLDIRSPGLGDTAMYLCATSRGGSRGNQPQHFGDGTRLSIL.

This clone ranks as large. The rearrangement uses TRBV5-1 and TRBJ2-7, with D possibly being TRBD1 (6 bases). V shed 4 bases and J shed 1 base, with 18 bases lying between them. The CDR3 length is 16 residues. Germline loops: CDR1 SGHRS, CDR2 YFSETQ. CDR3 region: CASSPLHETGSYEQYF. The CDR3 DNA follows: TGCGCCAGCAGCCCTCTTCATGAGACAGGATCCTACGAGCAGTACTTC.

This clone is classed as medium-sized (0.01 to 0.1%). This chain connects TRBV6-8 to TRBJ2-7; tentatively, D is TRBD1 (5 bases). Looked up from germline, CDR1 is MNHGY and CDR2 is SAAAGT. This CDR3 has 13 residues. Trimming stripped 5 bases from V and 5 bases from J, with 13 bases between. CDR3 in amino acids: CASSLTGPHEQYF. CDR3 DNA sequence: TGTGCCAGCAGTCTTACAGGCCCCCACGAGCAGTACTTC.

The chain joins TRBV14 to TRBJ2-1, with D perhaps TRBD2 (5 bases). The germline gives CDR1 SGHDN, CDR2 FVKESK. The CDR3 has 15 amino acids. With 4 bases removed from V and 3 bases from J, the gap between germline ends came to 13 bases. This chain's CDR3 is CASSPLATIYNEQFF. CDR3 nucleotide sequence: TGTGCCAGCAGCCCCTTAGCGACGATCTACAATGAGCAGTTCTTC.

CDR3 nucleotides: TGTGCCAGCAGTAAAAACGGGGGTGAGAACACTGAAGCTTTCTTT. This codes for CASSKNGGENTEAFF. The V and J genes are TRBV27 and TRBJ1-1; D is perhaps TRBD1 (5 bases). CDR3 length: 15 residues. Per the germline V gene, CDR1 is MNHEY and CDR2 is SMNVEV (reference sequence). The germline V and J ends were trimmed by 5 bases and 1 base, with 14 bases remaining between them.

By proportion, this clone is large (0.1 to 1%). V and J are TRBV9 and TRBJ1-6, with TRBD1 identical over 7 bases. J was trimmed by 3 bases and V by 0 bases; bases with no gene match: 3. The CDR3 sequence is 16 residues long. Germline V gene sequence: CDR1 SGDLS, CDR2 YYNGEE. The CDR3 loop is CASSVEGGGYNSPLHF. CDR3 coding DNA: TGTGCCAGCAGCGTAGAAGGGGGCGGCTATAATTCACCCCTCCACTTT.

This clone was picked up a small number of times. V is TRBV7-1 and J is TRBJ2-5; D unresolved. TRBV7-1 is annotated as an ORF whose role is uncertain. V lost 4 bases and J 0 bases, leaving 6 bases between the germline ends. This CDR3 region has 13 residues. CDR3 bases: TGTGCCAGCAGCTTAGACAACCAAGAGACCCAGTACTTC. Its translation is CASSLDNQETQYF.

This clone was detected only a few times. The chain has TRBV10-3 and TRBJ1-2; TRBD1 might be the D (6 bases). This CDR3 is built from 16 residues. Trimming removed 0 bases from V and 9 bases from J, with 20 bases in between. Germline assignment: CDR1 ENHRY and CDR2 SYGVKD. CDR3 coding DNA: TGTGCCATCAGTGAGTCGTCGGACAGACTTAAGAAAAGCTACACCTTC. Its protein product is CAISESSDRLKKSYTF.

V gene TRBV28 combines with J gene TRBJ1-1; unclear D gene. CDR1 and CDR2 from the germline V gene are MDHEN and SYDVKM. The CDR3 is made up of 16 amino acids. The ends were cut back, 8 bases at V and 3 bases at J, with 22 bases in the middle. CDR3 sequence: CASPPAGSGSYTEAFF. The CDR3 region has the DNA TGTGCCAGCCCCCCGGCCGGCTCAGGCTCGTACACTGAAGCTTTCTTT.

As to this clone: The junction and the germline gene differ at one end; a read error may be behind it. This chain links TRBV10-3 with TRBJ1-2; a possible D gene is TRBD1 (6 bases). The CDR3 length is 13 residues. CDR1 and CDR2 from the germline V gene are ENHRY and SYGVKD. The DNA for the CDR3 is TGTGCCAGCAGTGAGGAAGGGGGGGATATCTACACCTTC. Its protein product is CASSEEGGDIYTF.

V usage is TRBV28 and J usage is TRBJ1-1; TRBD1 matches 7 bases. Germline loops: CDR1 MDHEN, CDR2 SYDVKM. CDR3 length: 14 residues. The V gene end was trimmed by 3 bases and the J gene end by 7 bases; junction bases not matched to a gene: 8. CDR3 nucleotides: TGTGCCAGCAGTTTGCCGACAGGGAGGGGTGAAGCTTTCTTT. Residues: CASSLPTGRGEAFF.

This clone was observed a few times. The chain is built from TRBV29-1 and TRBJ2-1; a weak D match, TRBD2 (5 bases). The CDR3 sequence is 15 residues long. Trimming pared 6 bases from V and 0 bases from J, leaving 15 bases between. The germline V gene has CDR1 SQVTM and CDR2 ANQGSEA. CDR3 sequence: CSVGPSPSSYNEQFF. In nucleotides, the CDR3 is TGCAGCGTCGGCCCTAGCCCTAGCTCCTACAATGAGCAGTTCTTC.

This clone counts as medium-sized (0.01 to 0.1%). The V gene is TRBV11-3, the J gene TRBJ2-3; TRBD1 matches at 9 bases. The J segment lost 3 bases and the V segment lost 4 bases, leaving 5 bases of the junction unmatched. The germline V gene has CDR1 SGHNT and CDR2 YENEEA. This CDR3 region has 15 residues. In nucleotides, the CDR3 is TGTGCCAGCAGCTCCGGGACAGGGCGGACAGATACGCAGTATTTT. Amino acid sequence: CASSSGTGRTDTQYF.

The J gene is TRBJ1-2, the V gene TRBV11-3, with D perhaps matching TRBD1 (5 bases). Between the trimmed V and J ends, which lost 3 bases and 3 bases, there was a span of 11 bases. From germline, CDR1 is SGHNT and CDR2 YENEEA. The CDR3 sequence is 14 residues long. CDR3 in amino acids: CASSFRDVDYGYTF. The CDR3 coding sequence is TGTGCCAGCAGCTTTCGGGACGTCGACTATGGCTACACCTTC.

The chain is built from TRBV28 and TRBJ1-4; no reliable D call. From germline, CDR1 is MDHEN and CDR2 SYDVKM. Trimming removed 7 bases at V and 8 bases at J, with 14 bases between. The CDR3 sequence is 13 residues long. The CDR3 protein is CASNSGLWEKLFF. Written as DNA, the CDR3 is TGTGCCAGCAATTCGGGGTTGTGGGAAAAACTGTTTTTT.

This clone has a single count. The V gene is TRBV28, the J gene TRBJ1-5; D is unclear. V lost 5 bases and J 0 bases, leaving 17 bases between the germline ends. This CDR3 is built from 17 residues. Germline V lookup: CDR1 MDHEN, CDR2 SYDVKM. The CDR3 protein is CASSPLGLRTSNQPQHF. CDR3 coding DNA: TGTGCCAGCAGTCCGCTGGGGTTACGGACTAGCAATCAGCCCCAGCATTTT.

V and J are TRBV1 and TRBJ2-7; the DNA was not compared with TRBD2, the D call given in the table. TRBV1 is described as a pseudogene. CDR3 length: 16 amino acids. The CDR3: CASSPRASGTPYEQYF. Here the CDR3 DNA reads TGCGCCAGCAGCCCGAGAGCTAGCGGAACCCCCTACGAGCAGTACTTC.

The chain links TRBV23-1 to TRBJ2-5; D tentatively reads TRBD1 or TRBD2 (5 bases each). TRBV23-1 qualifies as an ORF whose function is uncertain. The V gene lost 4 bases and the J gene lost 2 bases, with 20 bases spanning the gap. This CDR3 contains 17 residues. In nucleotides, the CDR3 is TGCGCCAGCAGTCCAAACTCGGGCCCCGGGGCTCAAGAGACCCAGTACTTC. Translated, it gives CASSPNSGPGAQETQYF.

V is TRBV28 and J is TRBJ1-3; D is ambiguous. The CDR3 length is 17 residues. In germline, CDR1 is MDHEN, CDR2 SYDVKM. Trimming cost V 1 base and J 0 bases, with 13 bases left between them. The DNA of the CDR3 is TGTGCCAGCAGTTTATCGGGCGACGGCACCTCTGGAAACACCATATATTTT. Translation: CASSLSGDGTSGNTIYF.

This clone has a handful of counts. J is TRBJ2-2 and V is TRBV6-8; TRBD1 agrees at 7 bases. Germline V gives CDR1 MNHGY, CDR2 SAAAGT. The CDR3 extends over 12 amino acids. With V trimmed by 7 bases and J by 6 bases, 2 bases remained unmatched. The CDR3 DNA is TGTGCCAGCACCACAGGGGCCGGGGAGCTGTTTTTT. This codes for CASTTGAGELFF.

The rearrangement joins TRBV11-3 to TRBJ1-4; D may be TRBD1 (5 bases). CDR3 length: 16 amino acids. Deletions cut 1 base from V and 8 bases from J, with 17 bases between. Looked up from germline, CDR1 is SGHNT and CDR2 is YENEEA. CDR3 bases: TGTGCCAGCAGCTTAGGGTCGCGGGGACGGGGCGAAAAACTGTTTTTT. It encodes CASSLGSRGRGEKLFF. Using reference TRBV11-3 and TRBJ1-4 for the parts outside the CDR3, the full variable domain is EAGVVQSPRYKIIEKKQPVAFWCNPISGHNTLYWYLQNLGQGPELLIRYENEEAVDDSQLPKDRFSAERLKGVDSTLKIQPAELGDSAVYLCASSLGSRGRGEKLFFGSGTQLSVL.

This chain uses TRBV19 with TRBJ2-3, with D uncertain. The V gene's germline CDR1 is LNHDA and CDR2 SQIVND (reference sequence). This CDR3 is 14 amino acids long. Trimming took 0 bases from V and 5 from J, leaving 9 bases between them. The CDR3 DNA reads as TGTGCCAGTAGTATAGAGGGTCCCGGAGATACGCAGTATTTT. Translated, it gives CASSIEGPGDTQYF.